This TCR beta chain emerged from a study of OX40 agonist ivuxolimab in advanced cancers. Study details: Patients received ivuxolimab, an intravenous treatment, every 2 weeks at 0.01 to 10 mg/kg. Three partial responders included one hepatocellular carcinoma patient and two cutaneous melanoma patients.

As concerns this clone: This specimen includes other DNA sequences encoding the same CDR3.

It was autoimmune disease history or systemic immunosuppression that excluded patients. At cycle 4 day 1, cycle 7 day 1, and baseline, blood was sampled. The method was immunoSEQ multiplex PCR; TCRdb's version includes in-frame clones alone and lacks a portion of them. Altogether some 39,000 clones are present, 80% to 90% being singletons, with the ten largest covering more than 3%. CDR1 is SEHNR, CDR2 FQNEAQ, per germline (reference sequence). The CDR3 is made up of 12 amino acids. Trimming removed 5 bases from V and 1 base from J, with 5 bases in between. The genes are TRBV7-9 and TRBJ1-1, with D hard to call. Source: CD4+ or CD8+ T cells sorted from blood, taken in a trial of the OX40 agonist ivuxolimab. The receptor's source is an adult with an advanced solid tumor such as melanoma, head and neck, liver or kidney cancer. For the CDR3, the DNA is TGTGCCAGCAGCCTGACGAACACTGAAGCTTTCTTT. This encodes CASSLTNTEAFF.